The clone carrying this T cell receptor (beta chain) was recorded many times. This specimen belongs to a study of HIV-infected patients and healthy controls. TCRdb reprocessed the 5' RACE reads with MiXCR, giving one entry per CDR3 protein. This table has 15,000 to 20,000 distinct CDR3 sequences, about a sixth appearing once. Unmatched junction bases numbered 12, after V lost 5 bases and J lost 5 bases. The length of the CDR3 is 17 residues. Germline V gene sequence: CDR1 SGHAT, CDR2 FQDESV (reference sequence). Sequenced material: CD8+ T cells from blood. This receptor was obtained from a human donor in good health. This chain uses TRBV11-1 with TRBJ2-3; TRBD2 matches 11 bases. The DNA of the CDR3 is TGTGCCAGCAGCGTCTTTTACGTAGCGGGGGGGCAAGATACGCAGTATTTT. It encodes CASSVFYVAGGQDTQYF.